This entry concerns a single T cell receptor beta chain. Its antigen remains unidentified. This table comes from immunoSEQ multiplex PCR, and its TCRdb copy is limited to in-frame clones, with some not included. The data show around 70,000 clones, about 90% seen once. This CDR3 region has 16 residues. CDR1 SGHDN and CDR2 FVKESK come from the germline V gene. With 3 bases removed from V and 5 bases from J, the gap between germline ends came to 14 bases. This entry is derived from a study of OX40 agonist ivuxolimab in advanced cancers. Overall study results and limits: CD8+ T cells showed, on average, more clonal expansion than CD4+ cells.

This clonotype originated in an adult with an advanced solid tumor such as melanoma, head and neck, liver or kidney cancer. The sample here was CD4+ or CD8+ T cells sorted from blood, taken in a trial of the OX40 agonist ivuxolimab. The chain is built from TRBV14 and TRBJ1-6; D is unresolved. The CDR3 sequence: CASSQQAPRNNSPLHF. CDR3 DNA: TGTGCCAGCAGCCAGCAGGCGCCACGGAATAATTCACCCCTCCACTTT.